The next 24 T cell receptor beta chains were all read from a single sample in a study of cytomegalovirus exposure and HLA in healthy donors. With 60 Vbeta and 13 Jbeta primers, the PCR was carried out. The assay was immunoSEQ multiplex PCR, and TCRdb's table has in-frame clones only and misses some. Of fewer than 200,000 clones in the sample, roughly two thirds are singletons; the top ten hold less than 3.5%. Material: PBMCs. The receptors originated from a woman aged 35 to 49 in good health and CMV-seropositive.

This rearrangement joins TRBV27 to TRBJ1-1, with D possibly TRBD1 on 5 matching bases. The CDR3 consists of 17 residues. V was trimmed by 4 bases and J by 1 base, leaving 19 bases between them. CDR1 is MNHEY and CDR2 is SMNVEV in the germline V gene (reference sequence). CDR3 in DNA: TGTGCCAGCAGTTCCCCGAGCCGGGGGTTGGGGAACACTGAAGCTTTCTTT. Translation gives CASSSPSRGLGNTEAFF.

This CDR3 is CAIRGLELADTQYF. CDR3 sequence (DNA): TGTGCCATCAGGGGACTAGAGTTGGCAGATACGCAGTATTTT. This rearrangement joins TRBV10-3 to TRBJ2-3; 8 bases are shared with TRBD2. The CDR3 length is 14 residues. CDR1 and CDR2 from the germline V gene are ENHRY and SYGVKD. V dropped 6 bases and J dropped 4; count of bases not matched to a gene: 6.

This clone qualifies as medium-sized (0.01 to 0.1%). CDR3 protein: CASGQSTDTQYF. The CDR3 nucleotides read TGTGCTTCGGGACAGAGCACAGATACGCAGTATTTT. The chain has TRBV6-5 and TRBJ2-3, with TRBD1 matching 7 bases. This CDR3 contains 12 residues. Germline V gene sequence: CDR1 MNHEY, CDR2 SVGAGI.

The chain combines TRBV19 with TRBJ2-7, with 7 positions matching TRBD1. Germline assignment: CDR1 LNHDA and CDR2 SQIVND (reference sequence). The CDR3 contains 13 residues. Trimming took 9 bases from V and 5 from J; bases not matched to a gene: 10. CDR3: CASTATGSHEQYF. In DNA, the CDR3 is TGTGCCAGCACCGCGACAGGGAGCCACGAGCAGTACTTC.

This sequence joins TRBV27 and TRBJ1-4, with TRBD1 matching 8 bases. Germline CDR1 reads MNHEY; CDR2 reads SMNVEV (reference sequence). J lost 8 bases, V lost 5 bases, and 7 bases had no gene match. There are 14 residues in the CDR3. The CDR3 DNA follows: TGTGCCAGCAGTCCCCACAGGGGGGGGGAAAAACTGTTTTTT. It specifies CASSPHRGGEKLFF. The full variable domain, completed using reference TRBV27 and TRBJ1-4, is EAQVTQNPRYLITVTGKKLTVTCSQNMNHEYMSWYRQDPGLGLRQIYYSMNVEVTDKGDVPEGYKVSRKEKRNFPLILESPSPNQTSLYFCASSPHRGGEKLFFGSGTQLSVL.

The chain is built from TRBV29-1 and TRBJ2-1; maybe TRBD2 (6 bases). Trimming stripped 4 bases from V and 4 bases from J, with 14 bases between. This CDR3 spans 14 amino acids. Per germline, CDR1 SQVTM and CDR2 ANQGSEA. The CDR3 protein is CSVVRSGRYNEQFF. The CDR3 DNA reads as TGCAGCGTTGTCCGTAGCGGAAGATACAATGAGCAGTTCTTC.

The chain carries TRBV6-1 and TRBJ2-7, with D maybe TRBD2 (6 bases). CDR1 and CDR2 from the germline V gene are MNHNS and SASEGT. The V and J ends lost 4 bases and 0 bases respectively, with 13 bases between them. The CDR3 covers 15 residues. The CDR3 loop is CASSGGRGTSYEQYF. CDR3 sequence (DNA): TGTGCCAGCAGTGGGGGTCGGGGGACCTCCTACGAGCAGTACTTC.

The J gene is TRBJ2-7, the V gene TRBV7-2, with D perhaps TRBD2 (5 bases). CDR1 SGHTA and CDR2 FQGNSA come from the germline V gene. V lost 3 bases and J 2 bases, leaving 8 bases between the germline ends. The CDR3 has 13 amino acids. Here the CDR3 reads CASSFAGPYEQYF. CDR3 bases: TGTGCCAGCAGCTTTGCGGGTCCCTACGAGCAGTACTTC.

The gene calls are TRBV19 and TRBJ1-1, with 8 positions matching TRBD1. Germline V lookup: CDR1 LNHDA, CDR2 SQIVND (reference sequence). The CDR3 runs to 12 residues. V lost 4 bases to trimming and J lost 10 bases; unmatched junction nucleotides: 5. Here the CDR3 reads CASSTSDRGAFF. The CDR3 coding sequence is TGTGCCAGTAGTACCAGCGACAGGGGAGCTTTCTTT.

The J gene is TRBJ2-7, the V gene TRBV6-5; a possible D gene is TRBD1 (5 bases). V lost 5 bases and J lost 4, with 18 bases in between. Germline V gene data show CDR1 as MNHEY and CDR2 as SVGAGI. The CDR3 is 15 residues long. The DNA for the CDR3 is TGTGCCAGCAGTAGAACAGGCGTTATGTCTTACGAGCAGTACTTC. Residues: CASSRTGVMSYEQYF.

The V call is TRBV19, the J call TRBJ1-5, with a tentative D call TRBD1 (5 bases). Germline V lookup: CDR1 LNHDA, CDR2 SQIVND (reference sequence). V lost 7 bases, J lost 7 bases, and 14 bases lay in between. The CDR3 sequence is 13 residues long. The CDR3 DNA follows: TGTGCCAGTATCGGGGGGGGACGGCAGCCCCAGCATTTT. Translating gives CASIGGGRQPQHF.

This chain connects TRBV19 to TRBJ1-5, with D possibly TRBD1 on 5 matching bases. V gave up 3 bases and J gave up 4 bases, with 10 bases separating them. The length of the CDR3 is 14 residues. The germline gives CDR1 LNHDA, CDR2 SQIVND (reference sequence). The CDR3: CASSIVAGNQPQHF. DNA for the CDR3: TGTGCCAGTAGTATTGTGGCAGGGAATCAGCCCCAGCATTTT.

J is TRBJ2-7 and V is TRBV6-5; 8 bases are a match to TRBD2. This CDR3 is 15 amino acids long. Germline V gene sequence: CDR1 MNHEY, CDR2 SVGAGI. The junction had 4 bases not matched to a gene; V was cut back by 3 bases and J by 0 bases. The CDR3 here is CASSYTSGSSYEQYF. CDR3 DNA: TGTGCCAGCAGTTATACTAGCGGCAGCTCCTACGAGCAGTACTTC.

The chain carries TRBV7-2 and TRBJ1-1; D is unclear. The germline V gene encodes CDR1 SGHTA and CDR2 FQGNSA. The ends were cut back, 1 base at V and 8 bases at J, with 8 bases in the middle. This CDR3 spans 12 amino acids. CDR3 in amino acids: CASSLERFEAFF. The CDR3 DNA is TGTGCCAGCAGCTTAGAGAGATTCGAAGCTTTCTTT.

As regards this clone: A junction boundary mismatches the germline segment, possibly from a read error. V is TRBV7-9 and J is TRBJ2-7; 11 bases align to TRBD2. Germline lookup yields CDR1 SEHNR and CDR2 FQNEAQ (reference sequence). The CDR3 covers 17 residues. The CDR3 reads CSSSSVVGLAGRYEQYF. The CDR3 nucleotides are TGTTCCAGCAGCTCCGTCGTCGGACTAGCGGGCCGTTACGAGCAGTACTTC.

This clone has more than one count but fewer than ten. The chain couples TRBV2 to TRBJ2-7, with D perhaps matching TRBD1 (6 bases). Trimming shortened V by 10 bases and J by 4 bases, and 14 bases separated the two germline ends. The CDR3 loop spans 12 amino acids. Germline CDR1 reads SNHLY; CDR2 reads FYNNEI. The CDR3, as DNA: TGTGCCACCGCAGGGGTGGCGTACGAGCAGTACTTC. Translating gives CATAGVAYEQYF.

This rearrangement joins TRBV5-4 to TRBJ2-7; TRBD1 aligns across 9 bases. V lost 5 bases and J lost 5; bases outside the gene matches: 11. CDR1 SGHNT and CDR2 YYREEE come from the germline V gene (reference sequence). CDR3 length: 15 amino acids. The chain's CDR3 is CASRSTGQGFHEQYF. The CDR3 DNA reads TGTGCCAGCAGGTCGACGGGACAGGGCTTCCACGAGCAGTACTTC.

This clone was seen a few times. The gene calls are TRBV7-2 and TRBJ1-1; D unclear. The CDR3 has 13 residues. Germline CDR1 and CDR2: SGHTA and FQGNSA. The ends were cut back, 5 bases at V and 4 bases at J, with 11 bases in the middle. CDR3 in DNA: TGTGCCAGCAGCCAGGTCAGTGGCACTGAAGCTTTCTTT. Amino acid sequence: CASSQVSGTEAFF.

This clone was seen a handful of times. V usage is TRBV29-1 and J usage is TRBJ2-7; 11 bases agree with TRBD1. There are 12 residues in the CDR3. J gave up 4 bases and V 4 bases, and 0 bases lay outside the gene matches. The V gene's germline CDR1 is SQVTM and CDR2 ANQGSEA. The CDR3 reads CSVGDRGYEQYF. The DNA of the CDR3 is TGCAGCGTTGGGGACAGGGGGTACGAGCAGTACTTC.

The chain joins TRBV7-2 to TRBJ2-3; TRBD2 agrees at 9 bases. Trimming cost V 3 bases and J 7 bases; bases outside gene matches: 8. Germline CDR1 is SGHTA and CDR2 is FQGNSA. This CDR3 spans 15 amino acids. The CDR3 nucleotides are TGTGCCAGCAGCTTTAGCGGGGGCGCACGGAATACGCAGTATTTT. This translates into CASSFSGGARNTQYF.

The V call is TRBV9, the J call TRBJ2-3; possibly TRBD2 for D (5 bases). Germline CDR1 SGDLS, CDR2 YYNGEE. Trimming left V 3 bases short and J 2 bases short, with 13 bases between. The CDR3 is 15 amino acids. DNA of the CDR3: TGTGCCAGCAGCGCCTCGGGAAAGAACACAGATACGCAGTATTTT. It codes for CASSASGKNTDTQYF.

This rearrangement joins TRBV21-1 to TRBJ2-2; no DNA check was done on the table's D call, TRBD2. TRBV21-1 is shown as a pseudogene. There are 17 residues in the CDR3. CDR3 nucleotide sequence: TGTGCCAGCAGAGACCGGACTAGCGGGACTAACACCGGGGAGCTGTTTTTT. It is translated as CASRDRTSGTNTGELFF.

The chain joins TRBV4-3 to TRBJ2-1, with a weak D call TRBD2 (6 bases). Germline CDR1 is LGHNA and CDR2 is YSLEER. Trimming removed 1 base at V and 3 bases at J, with 10 bases between. There are 15 residues in the CDR3. In nucleotides, the CDR3 is TGCGCCAGCAGCCAAGTTGGGGGGAGCTACAATGAGCAGTTCTTC. Its protein product is CASSQVGGSYNEQFF.

This chain links TRBV9 with TRBJ2-3; 8 nucleotides match TRBD2. The CDR3 is 16 amino acids. Germline-derived CDR1 and CDR2 are SGDLS and YYNGEE. V trimming: 4 bases; J trimming: 4 bases; junction bases outside the gene matches: 11. The CDR3 bases are TGTGCCAGCAGCTTAGGGGCGGGAGGTGATCCAGATACGCAGTATTTT. It encodes CASSLGAGGDPDTQYF.